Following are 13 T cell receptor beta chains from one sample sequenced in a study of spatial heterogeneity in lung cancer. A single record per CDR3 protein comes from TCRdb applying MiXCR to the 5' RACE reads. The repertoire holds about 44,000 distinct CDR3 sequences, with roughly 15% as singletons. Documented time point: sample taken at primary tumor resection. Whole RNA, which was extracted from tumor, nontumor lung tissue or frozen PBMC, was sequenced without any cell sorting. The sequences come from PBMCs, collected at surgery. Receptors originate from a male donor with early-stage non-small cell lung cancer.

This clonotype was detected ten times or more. The CDR3: CASSQGNYGYTF. For the CDR3, the DNA is TGTGCCAGCAGTCAAGGGAACTATGGCTACACCTTC. V usage is TRBV12-3 or TRBV12-4 and J usage is TRBJ1-2; no firm D call. V was clipped by 5 bases and J by 2 bases, with 6 bases between them. The CDR3 loop spans 12 amino acids.

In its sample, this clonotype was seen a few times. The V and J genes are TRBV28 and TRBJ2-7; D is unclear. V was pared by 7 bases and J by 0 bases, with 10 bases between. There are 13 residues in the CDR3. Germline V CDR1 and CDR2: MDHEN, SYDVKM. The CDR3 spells CASTLEYSYEQYF. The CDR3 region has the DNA TGTGCCAGCACCCTCGAGTACTCCTACGAGCAGTACTTC. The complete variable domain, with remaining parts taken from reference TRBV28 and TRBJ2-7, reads DVKVTQSSRYLVKRTGEKVFLECVQDMDHENMFWYRQDPGLGLRLIYFSYDVKMKEKGDIPEGYSVSREKKERFSLILESASTNQTSMYLCASTLEYSYEQYFGPGTRLTVT.

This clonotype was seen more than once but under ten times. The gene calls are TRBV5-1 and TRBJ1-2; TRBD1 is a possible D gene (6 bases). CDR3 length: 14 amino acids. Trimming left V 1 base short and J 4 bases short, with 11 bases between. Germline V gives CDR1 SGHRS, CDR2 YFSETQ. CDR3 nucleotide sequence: TGCGCCAGCAGCTTGTCCATAGGGGGCTATGGCTACACCTTC. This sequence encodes CASSLSIGGYGYTF.

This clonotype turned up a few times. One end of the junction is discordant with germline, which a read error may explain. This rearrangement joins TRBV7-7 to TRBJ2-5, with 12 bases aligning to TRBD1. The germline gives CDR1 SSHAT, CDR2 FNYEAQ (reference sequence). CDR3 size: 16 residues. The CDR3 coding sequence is TGTGCTAGCAGCTTAGCCGGGACAGGGGGCCGAGAGACCCAGTACTTC. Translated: CASSLAGTGGRETQYF.

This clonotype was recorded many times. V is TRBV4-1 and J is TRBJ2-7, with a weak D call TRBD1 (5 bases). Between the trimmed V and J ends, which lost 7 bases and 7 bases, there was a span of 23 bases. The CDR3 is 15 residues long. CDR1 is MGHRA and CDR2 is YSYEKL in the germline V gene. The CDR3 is CASKHSRASVGEQYF. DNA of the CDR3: TGCGCCAGCAAACACAGCAGGGCATCAGTGGGGGAGCAGTACTTC.

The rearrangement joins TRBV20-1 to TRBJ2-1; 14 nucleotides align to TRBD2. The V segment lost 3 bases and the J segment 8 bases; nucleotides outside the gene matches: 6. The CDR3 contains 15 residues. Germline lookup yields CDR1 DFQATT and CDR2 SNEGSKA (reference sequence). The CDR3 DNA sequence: TGCAGTGCTAGGACTAGCGGGGGGGCCATCTATGAGCAGTTCTTC. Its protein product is CSARTSGGAIYEQFF.

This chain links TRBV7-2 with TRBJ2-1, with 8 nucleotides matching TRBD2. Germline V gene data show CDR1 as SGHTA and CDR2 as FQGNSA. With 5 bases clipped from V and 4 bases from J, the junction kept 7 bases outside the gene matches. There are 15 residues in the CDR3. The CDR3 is CASSPERERYNEQFF. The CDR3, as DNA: TGTGCCAGCAGCCCTGAGCGGGAGCGGTACAATGAGCAGTTCTTC.

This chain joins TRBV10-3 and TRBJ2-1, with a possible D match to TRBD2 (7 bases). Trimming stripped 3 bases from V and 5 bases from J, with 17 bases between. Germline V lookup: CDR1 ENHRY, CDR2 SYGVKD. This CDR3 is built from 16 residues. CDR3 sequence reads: CAISEWGGPSNNEQFF. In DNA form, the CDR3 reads TGTGCCATCAGTGAATGGGGGGGCCCAAGCAACAATGAGCAGTTCTTC.

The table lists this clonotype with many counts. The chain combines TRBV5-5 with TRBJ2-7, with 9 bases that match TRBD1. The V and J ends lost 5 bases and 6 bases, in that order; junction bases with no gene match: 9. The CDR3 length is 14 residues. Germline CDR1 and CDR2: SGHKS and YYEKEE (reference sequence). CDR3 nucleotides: TGTGCCAGCAGACGGCCGGGACAGGGTACCGAGCAGTACTTC. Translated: CASRRPGQGTEQYF.

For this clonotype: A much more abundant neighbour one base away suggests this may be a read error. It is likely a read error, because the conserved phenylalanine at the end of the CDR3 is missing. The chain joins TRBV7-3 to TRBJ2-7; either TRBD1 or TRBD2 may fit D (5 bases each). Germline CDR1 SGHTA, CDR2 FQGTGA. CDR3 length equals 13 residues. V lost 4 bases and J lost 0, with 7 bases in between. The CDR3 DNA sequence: TGTGCCAGCAGCTCGGGACCCTCCTACGAGCAGTACTCC. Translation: CASSSGPSYEQYS.

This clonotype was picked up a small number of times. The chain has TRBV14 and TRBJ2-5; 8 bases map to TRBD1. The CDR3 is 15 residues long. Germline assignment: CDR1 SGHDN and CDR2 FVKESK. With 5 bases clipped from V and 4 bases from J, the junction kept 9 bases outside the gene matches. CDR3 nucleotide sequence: TGTGCCAGCAGCTTCCGGACAGGGATCGTAGAGACCCAGTACTTC. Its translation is CASSFRTGIVETQYF.

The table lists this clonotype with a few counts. CDR3 coding DNA: TGTGCCAGCAGTTTAGGGGGACTAACTAGCACAGATACGCAGTATTTT. It yields the protein CASSLGGLTSTDTQYF. The chain couples TRBV12-3 or TRBV12-4 to TRBJ2-3, with TRBD2 identical over 7 bases. The CDR3 has 16 residues. V lost 1 base, J lost 0 bases, and 4 bases stayed unmatched.

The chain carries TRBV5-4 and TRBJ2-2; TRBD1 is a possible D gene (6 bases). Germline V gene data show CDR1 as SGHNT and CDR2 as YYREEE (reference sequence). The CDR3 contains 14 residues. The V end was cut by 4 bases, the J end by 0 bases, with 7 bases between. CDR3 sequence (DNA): TGTGCCAGCAGCCGACAGGCGAACACCGGGGAGCTGTTTTTT. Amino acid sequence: CASSRQANTGELFF.